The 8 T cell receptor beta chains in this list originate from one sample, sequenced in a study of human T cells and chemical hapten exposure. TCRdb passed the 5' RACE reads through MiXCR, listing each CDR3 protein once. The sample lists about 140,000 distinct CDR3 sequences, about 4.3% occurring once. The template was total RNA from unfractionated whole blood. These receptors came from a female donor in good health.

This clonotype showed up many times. The CDR3 protein is CSGRQGAVDEQYF. The CDR3 coding sequence is TGCAGCGGAAGGCAGGGGGCAGTCGACGAGCAGTACTTC. The chain is built from TRBV20-1 and TRBJ2-7; 8 bases align to TRBD1. Germline V gives CDR1 DFQATT, CDR2 SNEGSKA (reference sequence). The CDR3 loop spans 13 amino acids.

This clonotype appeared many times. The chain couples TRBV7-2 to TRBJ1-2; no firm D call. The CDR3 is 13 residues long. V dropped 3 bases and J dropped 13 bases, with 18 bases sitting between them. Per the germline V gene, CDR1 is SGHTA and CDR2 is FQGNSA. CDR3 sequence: CASSFLGEASITF. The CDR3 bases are TGTGCCAGCAGCTTCCTTGGGGAGGCTTCGATCACCTTC.

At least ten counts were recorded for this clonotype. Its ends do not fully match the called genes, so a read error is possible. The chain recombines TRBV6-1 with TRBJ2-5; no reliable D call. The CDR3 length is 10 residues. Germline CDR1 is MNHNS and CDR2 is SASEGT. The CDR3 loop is CASSRESQYF. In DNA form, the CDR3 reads TGTGCCAGCAGCAGAGAGTCCCAGTACTTC.

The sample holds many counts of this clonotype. CDR3 in DNA: TGTGCCAGTAGTATTCCACGCACGGGTTTGAGTGGCTACACCTTC. Protein product: CASSIPRTGLSGYTF. The J gene is TRBJ1-2, the V gene TRBV19; D unclear. This CDR3 has 15 amino acids. V lost 3 bases, J lost 7 bases, and 18 bases lay in between. Germline CDR1 and CDR2: LNHDA and SQIVND (reference sequence).

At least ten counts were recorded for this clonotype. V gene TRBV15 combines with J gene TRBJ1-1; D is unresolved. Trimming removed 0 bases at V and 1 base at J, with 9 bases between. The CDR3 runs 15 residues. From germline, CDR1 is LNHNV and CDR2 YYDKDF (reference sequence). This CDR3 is CATSREGSGNTEAFF. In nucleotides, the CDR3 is TGTGCCACCAGCAGAGAGGGTTCGGGGAACACTGAAGCTTTCTTT.

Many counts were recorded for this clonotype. The chain's CDR3 is CAISESGTGGEQYF. DNA for the CDR3: TGTGCCATCAGTGAGTCGGGGACAGGGGGCGAGCAGTACTTC. V and J are TRBV10-3 and TRBJ2-7; 11 bases are shared with TRBD1. This CDR3 region has 14 residues. Trimming cost V 0 bases and J 6 bases; bases outside gene matches: 1. The germline gives CDR1 ENHRY, CDR2 SYGVKD.

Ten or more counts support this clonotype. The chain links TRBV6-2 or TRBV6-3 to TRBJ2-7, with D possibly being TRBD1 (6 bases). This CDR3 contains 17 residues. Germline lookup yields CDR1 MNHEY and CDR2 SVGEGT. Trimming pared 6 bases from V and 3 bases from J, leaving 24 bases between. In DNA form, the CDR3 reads TGTGCCAGCAGCTCTCACCCTGGACAGCCTAATTTCTACGAGCAGTACTTC. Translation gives CASSSHPGQPNFYEQYF.

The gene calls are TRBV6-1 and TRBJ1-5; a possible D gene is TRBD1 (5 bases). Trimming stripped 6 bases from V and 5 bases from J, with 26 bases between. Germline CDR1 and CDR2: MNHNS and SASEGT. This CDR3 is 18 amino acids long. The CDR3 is CASRPSWASGTGDQPQHF. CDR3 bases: TGTGCCAGCAGACCCTCGTGGGCCTCGGGCACGGGGGATCAGCCCCAGCATTTT.